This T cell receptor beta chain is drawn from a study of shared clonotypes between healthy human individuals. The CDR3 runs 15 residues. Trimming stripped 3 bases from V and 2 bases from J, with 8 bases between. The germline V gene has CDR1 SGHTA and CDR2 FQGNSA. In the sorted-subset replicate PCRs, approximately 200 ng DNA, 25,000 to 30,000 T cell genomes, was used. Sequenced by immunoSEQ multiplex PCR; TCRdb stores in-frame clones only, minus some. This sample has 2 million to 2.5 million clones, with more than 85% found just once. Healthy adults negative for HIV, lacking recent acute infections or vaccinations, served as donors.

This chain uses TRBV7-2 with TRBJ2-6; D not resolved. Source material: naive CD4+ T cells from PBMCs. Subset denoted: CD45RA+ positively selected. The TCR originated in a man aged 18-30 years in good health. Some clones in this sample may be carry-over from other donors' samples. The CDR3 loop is CASSFSRAGANVLTF. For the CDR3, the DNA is TGTGCCAGCAGCTTCTCTAGGGCTGGGGCCAACGTCCTGACTTTC.